This is a list of T cell receptor beta chains from one sample in a study of control samples from healthy donors and cancer patients. TCRdb's table, derived via immunoSEQ multiplex PCR, lists solely in-frame clones and lacks some. The sample lists some 170,000 clones; roughly 95% were seen once. Sample: blood. Receptors originate from a woman aged 30 to 39 in good health. Each CDR3 is given with its conserved first and last residue. Fields, in order: D gene, clone size, J gene, V gene, CDR3 DNA, CDR3 protein. A D gene is named only where the DNA matches it firmly. The listing skips clone size in some rows; elsewhere it reads once, few, many or a size class.

NA,NA,TRBJ2-2,TRBV6-5,TGTGCCAGCAAAGTACAGGGCACCGGGGAGCTGTTTTTT,CASKVQGTGELFF
TRBD2,NA,TRBJ2-5,TRBV7-2,TGTGCCAGCAGCTTACGTCGCGGGAGCCAAGAGACCCAGTACTTC,CASSLRRGSQETQYF
NA,NA,TRBJ1-2,TRBV6-1,TGTGCCAGCAGTGAATATTTTTTGGTGGGATTGGGTTTCGAAAACTATGGCTACACCTTC,CASSEYFLVGLGFENYGYTF
NA,NA,TRBJ2-2,TRBV30,TGTGCCTGGAACCCACTAACCCGGGGGTCCGGGGAGCTGTTTTTT,CAWNPLTRGSGELFF
TRBD1,NA,TRBJ2-2,TRBV28,TGTGCCAGCAAGTCCGGACAGGAACACACCGGGGAGCTGTTTTTT,CASKSGQEHTGELFF
NA,NA,TRBJ2-5,TRBV10-3,TGTGCCATCAGTGAGTCGTGGACAGCCCAAGAGACCCAGTACTTC,CAISESWTAQETQYF
NA,NA,TRBJ1-4,TRBV6-5,TGTGCCAGCAGACCCCAATCGGGCCTTAATGAAAAACTGTTTTTT,CASRPQSGLNEKLFF
NA,NA,TRBJ2-3,TRBV27,TGTGCCAGCAGTTTAGGGCTCCCAGATACGCAGTATTTT,CASSLGLPDTQYF
NA,NA,TRBJ2-3,TRBV13,TGTGCCAGCAGCCTAAGGGGGGGATGGGCCGCAGATACGCAGTATTTT,CASSLRGGWAADTQYF
NA,NA,TRBJ2-2,TRBV6-5,TGTGCCAGCAATCCTGAGGGCGTTACCGGGGAGCTGTTTTTT,CASNPEGVTGELFF
TRBD1,NA,TRBJ2-3,TRBV10-1,TGCGCCAGCAGTGAGCCCCCCGGACAGGGTGGCACAGATACGCAGTATTTT,CASSEPPGQGGTDTQYF
TRBD2,NA,TRBJ2-2,TRBV5-1,TGCGCCAGCAGGAGGGCTAGCGGGGCGAACACCGGGGAGCTGTTTTTT,CASRRASGANTGELFF
NA,NA,TRBJ1-2,TRBV19,TGTGCCAGTAGTATCGCGGGGGGAGTCGATGGCTACACCTTC,CASSIAGGVDGYTF
TRBD2,NA,TRBJ2-1,TRBV9,TGTGCCAGCAGCGTGTCACTAGCGGGAGGACATGAGCAGTTCTTC,CASSVSLAGGHEQFF
NA,NA,TRBJ1-1,TRBV6-5,TGTGCCAGCAGAACCAGGGTAACCACTGAAGCTTTCTTT,CASRTRVTTEAFF
NA,once,TRBJ2-5,TRBV19,TGTGCCAGTAGTATAGGCGGGGGAAGGGGGCAAGAGACCCAGTACTTC,CASSIGGGRGQETQYF
NA,NA,TRBJ1-4,TRBV5-1,TGCGCCAGCAGCTTGTACGGGGGGCCTAATGAAAAACTGTTTTTT,CASSLYGGPNEKLFF
NA,once,TRBJ1-5,TRBV4-1,TGCGCCAGCAGCCAAGGCAGGGAGGCCCCATCGCCCCAGCATTTT,CASSQGREAPSPQHF
NA,NA,TRBJ1-5,TRBV2,TGTGCCAGCAGCGCCTCAGGGGCCAATCCAGATAGCAATCAGCCCCAGCATTTT,CASSASGANPDSNQPQHF
TRBD1,NA,TRBJ1-5,TRBV18,TGTGCCAGCTCACCTCGACAGGGGATTAGCAATCAGCCCCAGCATTTT,CASSPRQGISNQPQHF
NA,NA,TRBJ1-4,TRBV28,TGTGCCAGCAGTTCCCCCCGAGGTAATGAAAAACTGTTTTTT,CASSSPRGNEKLFF
TRBD1,NA,TRBJ2-2,TRBV18,TGTGCCAGCTCAATTCAGGGGGCCACTAACACCGGGGAGCTGTTTTTT,CASSIQGATNTGELFF
NA,NA,TRBJ2-4,TRBV7-2,TGTGCCAGCAGCCACAGACAGCTAGCCAAAAACATTCAGTACTTC,CASSHRQLAKNIQYF
TRBD1,NA,TRBJ1-1,TRBV29-1,TGCAGCGTTGAAACTACAGGGGGCATATACACTGAAGCTTTCTTT,CSVETTGGIYTEAFF
TRBD1,NA,TRBJ2-1,TRBV7-9,TGTGCCAGCAGCCCCGCTCGGGGACAGGGGCCCTACAATGAGCAGTTCTTC,CASSPARGQGPYNEQFF
NA,NA,TRBJ2-5,TRBV9,TGTGCCAGCAGCGCCCCGGGGGGCTTCGGGGAGACCCAGTACTTC,CASSAPGGFGETQYF
NA,NA,TRBJ2-3,TRBV7-6,TGTGCCAGCAGCTTATTAGGGACTGGCACAGATACGCAGTATTTT,CASSLLGTGTDTQYF
NA,NA,TRBJ1-1,TRBV30,TGTGCCTGGAGTTGGCGTGCATTGAACACTGAAGCTTTCTTT,CAWSWRALNTEAFF
NA,NA,TRBJ1-3,TRBV7-9,TGTGCCAGCAGCTCAACCGGGGGAGATGGAAACACCATATATTTT,CASSSTGGDGNTIYF
NA,NA,TRBJ1-4,TRBV10-3,TGTGCCATCAGTGATTCCGGGGAAAAACTGTTTTTT,CAISDSGEKLFF